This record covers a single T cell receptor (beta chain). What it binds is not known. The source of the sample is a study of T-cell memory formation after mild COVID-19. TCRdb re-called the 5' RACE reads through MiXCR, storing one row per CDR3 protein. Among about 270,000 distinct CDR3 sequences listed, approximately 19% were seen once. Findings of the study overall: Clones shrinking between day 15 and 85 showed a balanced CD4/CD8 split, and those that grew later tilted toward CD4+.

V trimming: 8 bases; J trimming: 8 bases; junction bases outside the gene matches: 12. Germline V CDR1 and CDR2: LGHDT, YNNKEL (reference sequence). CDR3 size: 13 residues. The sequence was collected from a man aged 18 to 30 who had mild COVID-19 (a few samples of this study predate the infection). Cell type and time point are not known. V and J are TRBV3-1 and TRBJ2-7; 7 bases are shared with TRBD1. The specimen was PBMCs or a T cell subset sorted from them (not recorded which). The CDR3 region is CASAGTVATKQYF. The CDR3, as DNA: TGTGCCAGCGCCGGGACAGTGGCTACGAAGCAGTACTTC.